What follows is one T cell receptor beta chain and its context. This entry comes from a study of blood T cell repertoires in COVID-19. At the level of the study: The United States, Italy and Spain provided the acute and convalescent COVID-19 samples.

Libraries were prepared by immunoSEQ multiplex PCR; TCRdb keeps only in-frame clonotypes and omits some of them. In the table there are some 56,000 clones, around 86% of which are singletons. Material for sequencing was peripheral blood. This TCR was sampled from an elderly woman with acute or convalescent COVID-19.

DNA for the CDR3: TGTGCCTGGAGTGTACAGGGGGCGCGCAACACTGAAGCTTTCTTT. Translated, it gives CAWSVQGARNTEAFF. The rearrangement links TRBV30 to TRBJ1-1, with 9 bases identical to TRBD1. The junction had 4 bases not matched to a gene; V was cut back by 0 bases and J by 2 bases. This CDR3 spans 15 amino acids. Germline lookup yields CDR1 GTSNPN and CDR2 SVGIG (reference sequence).